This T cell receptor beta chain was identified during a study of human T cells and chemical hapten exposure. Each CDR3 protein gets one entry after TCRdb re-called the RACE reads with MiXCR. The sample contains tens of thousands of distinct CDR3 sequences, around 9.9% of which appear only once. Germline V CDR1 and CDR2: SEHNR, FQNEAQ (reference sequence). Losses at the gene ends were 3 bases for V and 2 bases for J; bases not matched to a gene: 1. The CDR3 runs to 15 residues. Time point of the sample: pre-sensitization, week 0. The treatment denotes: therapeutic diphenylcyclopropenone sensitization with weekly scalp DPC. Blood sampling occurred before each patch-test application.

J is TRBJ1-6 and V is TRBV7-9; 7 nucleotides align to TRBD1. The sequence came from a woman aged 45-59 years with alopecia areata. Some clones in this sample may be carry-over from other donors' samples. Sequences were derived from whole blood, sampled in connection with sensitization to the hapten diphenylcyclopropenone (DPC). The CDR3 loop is CASSLQGAYNSPLHF. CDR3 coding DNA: TGTGCCAGCAGCTTGCAGGGGGCCTATAATTCACCCCTCCACTTT.